The 15 T cell receptor beta chains in this list originate from one sample, sequenced in a study of control samples from healthy donors and cancer patients (dated by TCRdb to 2020 to 2021). Library preparation was by the immunoSEQ multiplex PCR assay. TCRdb obtained this table from immuneACCESS and retained in-frame rearrangements with V and J assigned. These tables miss some clones; where compared with another copy, unresolved V genes account for less than half of the shortfall, and the remainder is unexplained. The sample records 75,000 to 100,000 clones, roughly 90% of which are singletons. The top ten clonotypes cover under 4% of the sample. Sequencing was performed on blood. Every receptor here comes from a human donor in good health. The donor label of this sample is uncertain.

The rearrangement joins TRBV5-1 to TRBJ2-1, with a weak D call TRBD1 (5 bases). Looked up from germline, CDR1 is SGHRS and CDR2 is YFSETQ. V was cut by 0 bases and J by 4 bases, with 11 bases left in between. The CDR3 sequence is 15 residues long. The CDR3 DNA reads as TGCGCCAGCAGCTTGGGCAGGGTGGGATACAATGAGCAGTTCTTC. Translation gives CASSLGRVGYNEQFF.

V is TRBV5-1 and J is TRBJ1-2, with D uncertain. Deletions cut 2 bases from V and 2 bases from J, with 7 bases between. This CDR3 has 13 residues. Germline values: CDR1 SGHRS, CDR2 YFSETQ. CDR3 in DNA: TGCGCCAGCAGCTTACAGATCAACTATGGCTACACCTTC. Protein sequence: CASSLQINYGYTF.

The rearrangement joins TRBV10-3 to TRBJ2-4; D might be TRBD1 (6 bases). The CDR3 totals 15 residues. Germline V gene sequence: CDR1 ENHRY, CDR2 SYGVKD. V gave up 0 bases and J gave up 5 bases, with 11 bases separating them. This CDR3 reads CAISESRDIQNIQYF. In nucleotides, the CDR3 is TGTGCCATCAGTGAGTCCCGGGACATCCAAAACATTCAGTACTTC.

The chain is built from TRBV3-1 (or the pseudogene TRBV3-2) and TRBJ1-5; D ambiguous. V lost 4 bases and J 7 bases, leaving 14 bases between the germline ends. The CDR3 is 14 residues long. CDR1 and CDR2 from the germline V gene are LGHDT and YNNKEL (reference sequence). Here the CDR3 reads CASSPHDALQPQHF. CDR3 nucleotides: TGTGCCAGCAGCCCCCACGATGCGCTACAGCCCCAGCATTTT.

This chain uses TRBV2 with TRBJ2-2; 9 nucleotides align to TRBD2. V was pared by 8 bases and J by 7 bases, with 8 bases of the junction left unmatched. Germline V gene data show CDR1 as SNHLY and CDR2 as FYNNEI. This CDR3 is built from 14 residues. For the CDR3, the DNA is TGTGCCAGCGTGGGCGGGGGGGATGGCGGGGAGCTGTTTTTT. Encoded protein: CASVGGGDGGELFF.

The V gene is TRBV10-3, the J gene TRBJ2-1; 9 nucleotides line up with TRBD1. The CDR3 length is 18 residues. Unmatched junction bases numbered 14, after V lost 2 bases and J lost 6 bases. Germline CDR1 is ENHRY and CDR2 is SYGVKD. In DNA form, the CDR3 reads TGTGCCATCAGTGAGCCTCTGGACAGGGGCAAGAGTCTCAATGAGCAGTTCTTC. This gives the protein CAISEPLDRGKSLNEQFF.

This chain joins TRBV5-1 and TRBJ1-3; D might be TRBD1 (6 bases). CDR3 size: 17 residues. Between the trimmed V and J ends, which lost 0 bases and 1 base, there was a span of 14 bases. Germline assignment: CDR1 SGHRS and CDR2 YFSETQ. The CDR3 DNA reads as TGCGCCAGCAGCTTGGCCGGGACAAGGAATTCTGGAAACACCATATATTTT. Protein: CASSLAGTRNSGNTIYF.

Written as DNA, the CDR3 is TGTGCCAGCAGTTCCTTGCCATTATTCTCCTATAATTCACCCCTCCACTTT. Translation: CASSSLPLFSYNSPLHF. The chain combines TRBV27 with TRBJ1-6; D remains unclear. The CDR3 length is 17 residues. CDR1 MNHEY and CDR2 SMNVEV come from the germline V gene (reference sequence). V was clipped by 4 bases and J by 0 bases, with 13 bases between them.

This sequence joins TRBV7-8 and TRBJ1-5; unclear D gene. V lost 1 base, J lost 6 bases, and 7 bases lay in between. CDR1 and CDR2 from the germline V gene are SGHVS and FQNEAQ. The CDR3 is 13 residues long. In DNA form, the CDR3 reads TGTGCCAGCAGCTTAGAACGGAGTCAGCCCCAGCATTTT. Amino acid sequence: CASSLERSQPQHF.

This clone was detected once. The rearrangement links TRBV7-2 to TRBJ1-6; 9 positions match TRBD1. There are 15 residues in the CDR3. Per germline, CDR1 SGHTA and CDR2 FQGNSA. Unmatched junction bases numbered 5, after V lost 5 bases and J lost 6 bases. The chain's CDR3 is CASSKQGAGNSPLHF. The DNA for the CDR3 is TGTGCCAGCAGCAAACAGGGGGCAGGTAATTCACCCCTCCACTTT. The entire variable domain, with the rest obtained from reference TRBV7-2 and TRBJ1-6, is as follows: GAGVSQSPSNKVTEKGKDVELRCDPISGHTALYWYRQSLGQGLEFLIYFQGNSAPDKSGLPSDRFSAERTGGSVSTLTIQRTQQEDSAVYLCASSKQGAGNSPLHFGNGTRLTVT.

This chain joins TRBV11-2 and TRBJ2-7; D perhaps matches TRBD1 (6 bases). Germline-derived CDR1 and CDR2 are SGHAT and FQNNGV. The CDR3 runs to 14 residues. The V and J ends lost 0 bases and 3 bases respectively, with 9 bases between them. CDR3 amino acids: CASSLDWTVYEQYV. The CDR3, as DNA: TGTGCCAGCAGCTTAGACTGGACAGTCTACGAGCAGTACGTC.

The J gene is TRBJ1-1, the V gene TRBV6-1, with TRBD1 identical over 7 bases. The J segment lost 10 bases and the V segment lost 3 bases, leaving 5 bases of the junction unmatched. Germline V gives CDR1 MNHNS, CDR2 SASEGT. The CDR3 has 12 amino acids. DNA for the CDR3: TGTGCCAGCAGTGAGGACAGGTTGATAGCTTTCTTT. Translation gives CASSEDRLIAFF.

J is TRBJ2-1 and V is TRBV19; D is ambiguous. V lost 6 bases to trimming and J lost 2 bases, with 17 bases between them. The CDR3 extends over 16 amino acids. CDR1 and CDR2 from the germline V gene are LNHDA and SQIVND (reference sequence). CDR3 bases: TGTGCCAGTAGGCCTAGGCACCAGGTAGCCTACAATGAGCAGTTCTTC. The encoded protein is CASRPRHQVAYNEQFF.

This chain uses TRBV19 with TRBJ1-1; D uncertain. Trimming shortened V by 1 base and J by 6 bases, and 12 bases separated the two germline ends. In germline, CDR1 is LNHDA, CDR2 SQIVND (reference sequence). The CDR3 runs 14 residues. This chain's CDR3 is CASSIVGAVSEAFF. The CDR3 DNA reads TGTGCCAGTAGTATAGTGGGCGCGGTGTCTGAAGCTTTCTTT.

V usage is TRBV30 and J usage is TRBJ2-3; D is perhaps TRBD1 (6 bases). Germline CDR1 reads GTSNPN; CDR2 reads SVGIG (reference sequence). V was cut by 1 base and J by 7 bases, with 15 bases left in between. The CDR3 loop spans 14 amino acids. The CDR3 nucleotides are TGTGCCTGGAGTGCCGGGACATGGGCGTATACGCAGTATTTT. This codes for CAWSAGTWAYTQYF. Variable domain in full (rest from reference TRBV30 and TRBJ2-3): SQTIHQWPATLVQPVGSPLSLECTVEGTSNPNLYWYRQAAGRGLQLLFYSVGIGQISSEVPQNLSASRPQDRQFILSSKKLLLSDSGFYLCAWSAGTWAYTQYFGPGTRLTVL.